This is a list of T cell receptor beta chains from one sample in a study of neoadjuvant nivolumab and ipilimumab in lung cancer. This table comes from immunoSEQ multiplex PCR, and its TCRdb copy is limited to in-frame clones, with some not included. The data contain fewer than 7,000 clones, about nine tenths of them seen just once; the ten biggest clones take up around 3.1%. Sample: blood, taken after neoadjuvant nivolumab, alone or with ipilimumab, at or shortly before surgery. These receptors all stem from an adult with non-small cell lung cancer. Some clones in this sample may be carry-over from other donors' samples. Each CDR3 is given with its conserved first and last residue. D genes are given only for firm matches. The listing skips clone size in some rows; elsewhere it reads once, few, many or a size class.

J,V,D,size,CDR3,DNA
TRBJ2-7,TRBV7-2,NA,NA,CASSRDLISSYEQYF,TGTGCCAGCAGCCGGGACTTAATTAGCTCCTACGAGCAGTACTTC
TRBJ2-7,TRBV11-2,NA,NA,CASSPTPYEQYF,TGTGCCAGCAGCCCGACCCCTTACGAGCAGTACTTC
TRBJ2-5,TRBV18,NA,NA,CASSPGVGRRETQYF,TGTGCCAGCTCACCAGGAGTTGGTCGACGGGAGACCCAGTACTTC
TRBJ2-1,TRBV5-1,TRBD2,NA,CASSQTSGAYNEQFF,TGCGCCAGCAGCCAAACTAGCGGGGCTTACAATGAGCAGTTCTTC
TRBJ2-7,TRBV10-3,TRBD1,NA,CAISVKGANEQYF,TGTGCCATCAGTGTTAAGGGGGCGAACGAGCAGTACTTC
TRBJ1-2,TRBV7-9,NA,NA,CASSLAGARPSGYGYTF,TGTGCCAGCAGCTTAGCAGGGGCCCGTCCTAGTGGCTACGGCTACACCTTC
TRBJ2-7,TRBV28,TRBD2,NA,CASRESGSYEQYF,TGTGCCAGCAGGGAAAGCGGGAGCTACGAGCAGTACTTC
TRBJ2-7,TRBV18,TRBD2,NA,CASSPTSGAYEQYF,TGTGCCAGCTCACCAACTAGCGGGGCCTACGAGCAGTACTTC
TRBJ1-5,TRBV29-1,NA,NA,CSVGEQGQPQHF,TGCAGCGTTGGCGAACAGGGACAGCCCCAGCATTTT
TRBJ2-3,TRBV30,TRBD2,NA,CAWSGIAGGRTDTQYF,TGTGCCTGGAGTGGAATAGCGGGAGGGCGCACAGATACGCAGTATTTT
TRBJ2-1,TRBV6-1,TRBD2,NA,CASRFSGNNEQFF,TGTGCCAGCAGATTCAGCGGGAACAATGAGCAGTTCTTC
TRBJ1-2,TRBV11-2,NA,NA,CASSFSREVNYGYTF,TGTGCCAGCAGCTTTAGCAGGGAGGTGAACTATGGCTACACCTTC
TRBJ1-2,TRBV29-1,TRBD1,NA,CSASGTDNYGYTF,TGCAGCGCGTCCGGGACAGACAACTATGGCTACACCTTC
TRBJ2-7,TRBV27,NA,NA,CASRGTRSYEQYF,TGTGCCAGCAGAGGGACGCGCTCCTACGAGCAGTACTTC
TRBJ1-4,TRBV30,TRBD1,NA,CAWGTGGGFGEKLFF,TGTGCCTGGGGGACAGGGGGCGGGTTTGGGGAAAAACTGTTTTTT
TRBJ2-2,TRBV7-7,TRBD1,NA,CASSFNPGGSGELFF,TGTGCTAGCAGCTTTAATCCAGGGGGATCCGGGGAGCTGTTTTTT
TRBJ2-7,TRBV25-1,NA,NA,CASRRTASYEQYF,TGTGCCAGCCGCAGGACGGCCTCCTACGAGCAGTACTTC
TRBJ2-5,TRBV27,TRBD1,NA,CASSLSRGRQTQYF,TGTGCCAGCAGTTTATCCAGGGGGCGACAGACCCAGTACTTC
TRBJ1-3,TRBV6-4,TRBD1,NA,CASRNRDRAGNTIYF,TGTGCCAGCAGGAACCGGGACAGGGCTGGAAACACCATATATTTT
TRBJ2-5,TRBV21-1,NA,NA,CASSNNRGQETQYF,TGTGCCAGCAGCAACAACAGGGGACAAGAGACCCAGTACTTC
TRBJ1-1,TRBV6-5,NA,NA,CASSYNGKNTEAFF,TGTGCCAGCAGTTACAATGGCAAGAACACTGAAGCTTTCTTT
TRBJ2-1,TRBV11-2,NA,once,CASSWSAYNEQFF,TGTGCCAGCAGCTGGAGCGCTTACAATGAGCAGTTCTTC
TRBJ2-2,TRBV27,TRBD2,NA,CASRETSANTGELFF,TGTGCCAGCAGGGAGACTAGCGCGAACACCGGGGAGCTGTTTTTT
TRBJ2-7,TRBV9,TRBD2,NA,CASSPKGAGGPYEQYF,TGTGCCAGCAGCCCCAAGGGGGCGGGAGGGCCCTACGAGCAGTACTTC